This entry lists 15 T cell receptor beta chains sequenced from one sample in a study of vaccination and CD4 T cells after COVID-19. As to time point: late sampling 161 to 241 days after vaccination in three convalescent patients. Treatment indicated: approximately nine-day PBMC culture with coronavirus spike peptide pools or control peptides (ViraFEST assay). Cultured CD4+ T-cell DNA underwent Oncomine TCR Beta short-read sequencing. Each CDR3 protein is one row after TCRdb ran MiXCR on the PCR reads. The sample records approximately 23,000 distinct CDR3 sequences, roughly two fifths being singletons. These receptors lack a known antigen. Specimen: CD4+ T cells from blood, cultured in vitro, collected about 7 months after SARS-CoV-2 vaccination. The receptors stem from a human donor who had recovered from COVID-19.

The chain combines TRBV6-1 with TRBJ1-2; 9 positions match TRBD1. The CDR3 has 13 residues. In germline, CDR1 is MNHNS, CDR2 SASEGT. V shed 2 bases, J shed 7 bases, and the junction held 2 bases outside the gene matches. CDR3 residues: CASSEQTGGGYTF. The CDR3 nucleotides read TGTGCCAGCAGTGAACAGACAGGGGGTGGCTACACCTTC.

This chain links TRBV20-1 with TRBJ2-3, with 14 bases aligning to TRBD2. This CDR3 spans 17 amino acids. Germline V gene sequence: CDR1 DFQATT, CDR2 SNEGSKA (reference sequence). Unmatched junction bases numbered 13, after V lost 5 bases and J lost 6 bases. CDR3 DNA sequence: TGCAGTGCTCGAGCCCCGACTAGCGGGGGGGCTTACGATACGCAGTATTTT. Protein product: CSARAPTSGGAYDTQYF.

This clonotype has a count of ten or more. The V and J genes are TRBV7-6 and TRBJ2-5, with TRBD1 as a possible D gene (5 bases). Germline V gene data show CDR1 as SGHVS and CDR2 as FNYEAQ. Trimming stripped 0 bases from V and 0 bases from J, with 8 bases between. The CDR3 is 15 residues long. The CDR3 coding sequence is TGTGCCAGCAGCTTAGCGGGGCAGTACCAAGAGACCCAGTACTTC. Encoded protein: CASSLAGQYQETQYF.

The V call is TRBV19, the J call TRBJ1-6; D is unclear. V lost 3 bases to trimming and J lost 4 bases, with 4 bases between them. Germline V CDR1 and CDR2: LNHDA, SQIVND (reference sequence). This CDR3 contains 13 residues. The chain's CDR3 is CASSMGYNSPLHF. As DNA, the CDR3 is TGTGCCAGTAGTATGGGGTATAATTCACCCCTCCACTTT.

This CDR3 is CASSGYRGHGETQYF. The DNA for the CDR3 is TGTGCCAGCAGTGGGTACCGGGGCCATGGAGAGACCCAGTACTTC. The chain recombines TRBV6-2 or TRBV6-3 with TRBJ2-5; D may be TRBD1 or TRBD2 (5 bases each). The CDR3 spans 15 residues. Trimming left V 5 bases short and J 4 bases short, with 17 bases between. Germline lookup yields CDR1 MNHEY and CDR2 SVGEGT.

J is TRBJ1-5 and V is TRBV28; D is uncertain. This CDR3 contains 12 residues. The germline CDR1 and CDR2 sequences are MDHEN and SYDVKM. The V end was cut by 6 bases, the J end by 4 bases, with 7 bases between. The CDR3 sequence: CASSGMNQPQHF. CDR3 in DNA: TGTGCCAGCAGCGGAATGAATCAGCCCCAGCATTTT.

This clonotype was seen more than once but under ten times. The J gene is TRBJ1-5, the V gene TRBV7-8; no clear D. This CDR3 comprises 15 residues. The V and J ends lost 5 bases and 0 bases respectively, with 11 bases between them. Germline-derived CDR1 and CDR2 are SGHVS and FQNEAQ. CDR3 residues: CASSQYGSSNQPQHF. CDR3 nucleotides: TGTGCCAGCAGCCAATACGGGAGTAGCAATCAGCCCCAGCATTTT.

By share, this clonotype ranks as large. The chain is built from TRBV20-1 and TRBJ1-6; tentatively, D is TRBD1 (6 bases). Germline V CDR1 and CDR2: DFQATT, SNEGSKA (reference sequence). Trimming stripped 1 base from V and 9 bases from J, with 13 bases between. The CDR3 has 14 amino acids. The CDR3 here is CSARGRGAGSPLHF. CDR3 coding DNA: TGCAGTGCTAGAGGTCGGGGGGCTGGTTCACCCCTCCACTTT.

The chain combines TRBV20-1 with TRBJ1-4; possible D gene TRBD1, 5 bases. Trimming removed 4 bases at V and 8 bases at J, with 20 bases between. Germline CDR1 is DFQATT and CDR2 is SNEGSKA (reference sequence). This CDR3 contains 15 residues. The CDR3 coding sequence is TGCAGTGCTAAATCCGCGGGACGTAGGGGAGAAAAACTGTTTTTT. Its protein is CSAKSAGRRGEKLFF.

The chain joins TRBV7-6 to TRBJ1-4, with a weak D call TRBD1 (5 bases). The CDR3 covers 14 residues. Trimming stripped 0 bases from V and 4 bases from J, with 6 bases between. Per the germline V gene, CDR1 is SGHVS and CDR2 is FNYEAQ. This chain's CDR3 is CASSLAGDNEKLFF. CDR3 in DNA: TGTGCCAGCAGCTTAGCGGGGGATAATGAAAAACTGTTTTTT.

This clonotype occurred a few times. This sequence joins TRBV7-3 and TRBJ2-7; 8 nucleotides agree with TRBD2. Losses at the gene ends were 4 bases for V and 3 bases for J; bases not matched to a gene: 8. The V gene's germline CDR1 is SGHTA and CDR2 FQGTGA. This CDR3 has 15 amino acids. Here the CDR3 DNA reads TGTGCCAGCAGCTGGCGGGAGGCGCCCTTCTACGAGCAGTACTTC. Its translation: CASSWREAPFYEQYF. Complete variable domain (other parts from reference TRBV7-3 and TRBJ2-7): GAGVSQTPSNKVTEKGKYVELRCDPISGHTALYWYRQSLGQGPEFLIYFQGTGAADDSGLPNDRFFAVRPEGSVSTLKIQRTERGDSAVYLCASSWREAPFYEQYFGPGTRLTVT.

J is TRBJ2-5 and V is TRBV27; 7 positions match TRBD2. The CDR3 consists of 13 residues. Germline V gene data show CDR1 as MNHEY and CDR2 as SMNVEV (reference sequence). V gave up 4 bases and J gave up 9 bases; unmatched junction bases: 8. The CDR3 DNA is TGTGCCAGCAGTTACCTCGGGGGGAGGGCCCAGTACTTC. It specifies CASSYLGGRAQYF.

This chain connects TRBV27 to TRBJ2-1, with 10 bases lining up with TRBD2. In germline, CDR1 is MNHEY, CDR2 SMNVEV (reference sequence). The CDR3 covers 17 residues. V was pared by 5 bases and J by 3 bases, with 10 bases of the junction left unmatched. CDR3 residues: CASSLSTSGLDYNEQFF. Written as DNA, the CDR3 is TGTGCCAGCAGTCTTTCGACTAGCGGGCTGGACTACAATGAGCAGTTCTTC.

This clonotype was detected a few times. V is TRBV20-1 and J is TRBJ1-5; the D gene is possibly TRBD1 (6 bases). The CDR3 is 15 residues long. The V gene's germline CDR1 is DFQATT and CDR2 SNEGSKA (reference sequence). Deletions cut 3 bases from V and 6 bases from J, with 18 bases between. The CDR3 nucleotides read TGCAGTGCTAGTCCCCAGGGGACGAGTAGTCAGCCCCAGCATTTT. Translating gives CSASPQGTSSQPQHF.

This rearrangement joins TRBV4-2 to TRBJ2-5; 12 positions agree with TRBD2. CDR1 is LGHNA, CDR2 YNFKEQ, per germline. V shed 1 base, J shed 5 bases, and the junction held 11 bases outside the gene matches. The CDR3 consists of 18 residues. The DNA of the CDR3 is TGTGCCAGCAGCCAAGTACAACTAGCGGGAGGTCAGGGGGAGACCCAGTACTTC. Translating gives CASSQVQLAGGQGETQYF.